The TCR beta chain under discussion was sequenced for a study of T cell responses to AZD1222 COVID-19 vaccine (dated by TCRdb to the early 2020s). With regard to the full study: AZD1222 recipients with second doses at about 4 weeks or about 12 weeks were pooled, because spike-specific TCR depth and breadth did not differ between schedules. TCR sequencing was performed for fewer than 250 trial participants, of whom about 200 were given two doses of AZD1222 and some 25 were given two doses of MenACWY control vaccine. Trial participants were enrolled by age into subgroups of 18-55, 56-69 and 70-plus years, and around 140, 26 and 57 TCR-sequenced participants, respectively, were included in these subgroups. Here is what the overall study found, with its caveats: Because no samples from the day 14 peak response were available, repertoires could be characterized only after the peak T cell response. The 56-69-year group was small, and its depth increase did not reach significance, likely because of low power. The whole spike protein was spanned by vaccine-associated CD4 TCRs, and dominant responses were seen in regions 160-218 and 743-854. Conclusions about previously exposed vaccinees are limited, since just six AZD1222 recipients were seropositive for SARS-CoV-2 at baseline. Reportedly, almost half of the unique spike-specific TCRs recognized epitopes lying outside the regions that are mutated in the B.1.351 and B.1.1.7 variants. Participants were mostly white British and included more females than males, and it was suggested by the authors that clonal diversity may have been underestimated. After two AZD1222 doses, spike-specific TCR breadth and depth were significantly higher than at day 0 and than in MenACWY recipients.

Read against the paper, the sample's time point label means: baseline before first vaccination. Samples from vaccinated people were obtained from the UK trials COV001 and COV002, which included a single-blind randomized controlled phase 2/3 trial of AZD1222 (ChAdOx1 nCoV-19) in healthy adults. For TCRbeta chain sequencing, PBMC samples from trial participants were taken at day 0 and at day 28 after the second dose. The CDR3 regions of human TCRbeta chains were analyzed by immunosequencing. On the authors' methods: Repertoire TCRs were matched against a reference library of SARS-CoV-2-specific TCRs generated with the MIRA antigen-specificity platform. Breadth was defined as the fraction of unique TCRs that were SARS-CoV-2-associated, and depth was defined as the fraction of total T cells that were SARS-CoV-2-associated. Using the MIRA data, each spike-specific TCR was assigned both to the spike region to which the TCR was reactive and to a CD4 or CD8 class. Log10-transformed breadth and depth values were compared by one-way ANOVA with Sidak's multiple comparisons tests. TCRdb obtained this table from immuneACCESS and retained in-frame rearrangements with V and J assigned. These tables miss some clones; where compared with another copy, unresolved V genes account for less than half of the shortfall, and the remainder is unexplained. From that table come the V and J calls and clone size; the DNA was used to work out D and trimming. Within this sample are about 180,000 clones, with 80% to 90% of them counted one time only. Roughly 0.5% of the sample belongs to the ten largest clones.

CDR1 MRHNA and CDR2 SNTAGT were looked up in the germline V gene. There are 13 amino acids in the CDR3, from cysteine to phenylalanine inclusive. The entry retains the CDR3 DNA only, 39 bases that are in frame from base 1. The junction shows trimming of 2 bases on V and 2 bases on J, plus 6 bases between the germline ends. Remarks on this clone: Its antigen has not been determined. No much larger clone is present one base from it, and per-base qualities are unavailable.

The rearranged chain carries TRBV6-4 and TRBJ2-5; the D segment could be TRBD2, given 5 matching bases. The clonotype was recovered from an adult in good health. Here the sequenced sample was peripheral blood, taken on day 0 of AZD1222 vaccination. CDR3 sequence: CASSDQRQETQYF. The base sequence is TGTGCCAGCAGTGACCAGCGGCAAGAGACCCAGTACTTC.